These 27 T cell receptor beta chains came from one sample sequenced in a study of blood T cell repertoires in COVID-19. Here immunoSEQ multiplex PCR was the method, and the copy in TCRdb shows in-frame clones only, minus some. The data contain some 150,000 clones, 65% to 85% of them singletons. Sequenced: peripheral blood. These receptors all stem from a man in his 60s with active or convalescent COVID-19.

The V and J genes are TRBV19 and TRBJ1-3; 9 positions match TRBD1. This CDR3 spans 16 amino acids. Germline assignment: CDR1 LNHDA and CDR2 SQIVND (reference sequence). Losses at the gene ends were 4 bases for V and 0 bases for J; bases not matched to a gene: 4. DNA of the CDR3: TGTGCCAGTAGTAGTGGACAGGGGACCTCTGGAAACACCATATATTTT. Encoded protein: CASSSGQGTSGNTIYF.

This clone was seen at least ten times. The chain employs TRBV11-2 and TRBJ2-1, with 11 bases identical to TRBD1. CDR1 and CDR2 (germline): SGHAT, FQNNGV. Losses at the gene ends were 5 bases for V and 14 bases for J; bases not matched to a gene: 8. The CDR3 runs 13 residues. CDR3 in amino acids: CASSPRPGQGEFF. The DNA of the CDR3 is TGTGCCAGCAGCCCTCGACCGGGACAGGGGGAGTTCTTC.

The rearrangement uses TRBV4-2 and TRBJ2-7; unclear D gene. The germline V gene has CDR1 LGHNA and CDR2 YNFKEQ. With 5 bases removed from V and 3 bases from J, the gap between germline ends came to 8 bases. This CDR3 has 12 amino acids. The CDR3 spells CASSEPGYEQYF. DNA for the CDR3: TGTGCCAGCAGCGAACCAGGCTACGAGCAGTACTTC.

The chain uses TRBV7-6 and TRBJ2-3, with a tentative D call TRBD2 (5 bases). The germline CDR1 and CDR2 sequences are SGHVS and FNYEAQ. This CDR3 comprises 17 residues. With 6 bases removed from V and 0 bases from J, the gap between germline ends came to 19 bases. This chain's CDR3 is CASSFTGDFDSTDTQYF. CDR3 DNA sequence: TGTGCCAGCAGTTTCACCGGGGATTTCGATAGCACAGATACGCAGTATTTT. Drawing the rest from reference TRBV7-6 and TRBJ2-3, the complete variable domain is GAGVSQSPRYKVTKRGQDVALRCDPISGHVSLYWYRQALGQGPEFLTYFNYEAQQDKSGLPNDRFSAERPEGSISTLTIQRTEQRDSAMYRCASSFTGDFDSTDTQYFGPGTRLTVL.

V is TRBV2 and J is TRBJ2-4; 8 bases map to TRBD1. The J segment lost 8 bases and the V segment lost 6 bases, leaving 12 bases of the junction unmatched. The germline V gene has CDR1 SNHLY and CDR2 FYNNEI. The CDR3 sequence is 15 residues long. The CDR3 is CASRPTQGAADIQYF. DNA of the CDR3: TGTGCCAGCAGGCCCACCCAGGGGGCGGCGGACATTCAGTACTTC.

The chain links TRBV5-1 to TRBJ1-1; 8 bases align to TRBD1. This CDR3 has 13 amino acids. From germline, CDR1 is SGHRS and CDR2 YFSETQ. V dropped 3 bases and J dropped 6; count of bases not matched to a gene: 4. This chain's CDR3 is CASSSDRVAEAFF. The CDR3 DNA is TGCGCCAGCAGCTCGGACAGGGTAGCTGAAGCTTTCTTT.

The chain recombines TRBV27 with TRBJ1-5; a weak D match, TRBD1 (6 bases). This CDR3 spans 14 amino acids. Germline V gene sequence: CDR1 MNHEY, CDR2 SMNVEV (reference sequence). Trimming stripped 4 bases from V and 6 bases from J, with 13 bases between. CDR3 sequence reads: CASSSGQGSQPQHF. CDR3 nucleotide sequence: TGTGCCAGCAGTTCGGGACAAGGAAGTCAGCCCCAGCATTTT.

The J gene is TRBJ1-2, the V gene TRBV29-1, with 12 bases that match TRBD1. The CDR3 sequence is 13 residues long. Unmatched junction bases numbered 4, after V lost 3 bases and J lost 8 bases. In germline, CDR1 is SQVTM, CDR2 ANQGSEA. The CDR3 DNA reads TGCAGCGTTGAGGGACAGGGGGCGCGGGGCTACACCTTC. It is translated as CSVEGQGARGYTF.

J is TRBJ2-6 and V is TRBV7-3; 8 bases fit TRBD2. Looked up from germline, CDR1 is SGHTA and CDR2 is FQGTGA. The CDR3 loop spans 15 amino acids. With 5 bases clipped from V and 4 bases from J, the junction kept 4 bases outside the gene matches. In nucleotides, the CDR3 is TGTGCCAGCAGCCCGGGAGGGTCCGGGGCCAACGTCCTGACTTTC. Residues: CASSPGGSGANVLTF.

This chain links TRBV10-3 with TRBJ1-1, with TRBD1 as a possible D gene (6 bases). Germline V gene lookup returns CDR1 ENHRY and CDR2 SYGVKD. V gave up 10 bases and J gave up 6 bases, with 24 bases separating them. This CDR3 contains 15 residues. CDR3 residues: CANQQRPGARAEAFF. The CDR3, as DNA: TGTGCCAACCAACAGAGACCAGGGGCCCGCGCTGAAGCTTTCTTT.

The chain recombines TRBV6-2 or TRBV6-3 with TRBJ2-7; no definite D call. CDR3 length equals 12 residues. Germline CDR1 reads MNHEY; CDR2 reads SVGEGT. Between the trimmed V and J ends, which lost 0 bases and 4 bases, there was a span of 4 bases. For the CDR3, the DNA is TGTGCCAGCAGTTACTCCCCATACGAGCAGTACTTC. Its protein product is CASSYSPYEQYF.

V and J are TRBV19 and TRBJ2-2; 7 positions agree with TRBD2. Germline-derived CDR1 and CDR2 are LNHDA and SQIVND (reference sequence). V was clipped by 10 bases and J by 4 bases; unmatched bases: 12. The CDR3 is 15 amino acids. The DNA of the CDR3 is TGTGCCACCGATGGGGAGGGAGGTATCACCGGGGAGCTGTTTTTT. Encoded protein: CATDGEGGITGELFF. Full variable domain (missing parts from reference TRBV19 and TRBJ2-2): DGGITQSPKYLFRKEGQNVTLSCEQNLNHDAMYWYRQDPGQGLRLIYYSQIVNDFQKGDIAEGYSVSREKKESFPLTVTSAQKNPTAFYLCATDGEGGITGELFFGEGSRLTVL.

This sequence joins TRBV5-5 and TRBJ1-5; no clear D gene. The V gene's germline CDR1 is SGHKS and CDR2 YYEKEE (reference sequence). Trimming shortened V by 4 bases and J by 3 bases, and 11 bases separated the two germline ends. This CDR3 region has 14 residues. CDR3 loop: CASSPERANQPQHF. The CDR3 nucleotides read TGTGCCAGCAGCCCCGAGAGGGCCAATCAGCCCCAGCATTTT.

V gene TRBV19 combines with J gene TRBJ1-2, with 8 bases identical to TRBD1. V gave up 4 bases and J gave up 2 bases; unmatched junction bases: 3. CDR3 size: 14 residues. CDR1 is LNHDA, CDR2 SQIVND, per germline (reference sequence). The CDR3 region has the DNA TGTGCCAGTAGTACCCCAGGGGGCAACTATGGCTACACCTTC. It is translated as CASSTPGGNYGYTF.

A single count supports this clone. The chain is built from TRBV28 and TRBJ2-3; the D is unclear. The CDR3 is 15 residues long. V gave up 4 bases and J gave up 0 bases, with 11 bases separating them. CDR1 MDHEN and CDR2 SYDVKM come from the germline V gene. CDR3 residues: CASSSSEMSTDTQYF. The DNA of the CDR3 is TGTGCCAGCAGTTCCTCGGAGATGAGCACAGATACGCAGTATTTT. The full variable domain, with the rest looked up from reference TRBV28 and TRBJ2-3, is DVKVTQSSRYLVKRTGEKVFLECVQDMDHENMFWYRQDPGLGLRLIYFSYDVKMKEKGDIPEGYSVSREKKERFSLILESASTNQTSMYLCASSSSEMSTDTQYFGPGTRLTVL.

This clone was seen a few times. CDR3 DNA sequence: TGTGCCAGCACGTTGGGTGGGGAGTTGGGCAATTCACCCCTCCACTTT. It yields the protein CASTLGGELGNSPLHF. This chain connects TRBV28 to TRBJ1-6; D is uncertain. Between the trimmed V and J ends, which lost 7 bases and 7 bases, there was a span of 20 bases. CDR1 MDHEN and CDR2 SYDVKM come from the germline V gene. CDR3 length: 16 residues.

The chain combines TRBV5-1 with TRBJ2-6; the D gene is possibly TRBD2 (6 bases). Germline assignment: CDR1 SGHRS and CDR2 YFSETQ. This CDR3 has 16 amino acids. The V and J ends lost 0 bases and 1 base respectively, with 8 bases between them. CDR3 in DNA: TGCGCCAGCAGCTTGGCCGGGGGTTCTGGGGCCAACGTCCTGACTTTC. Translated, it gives CASSLAGGSGANVLTF. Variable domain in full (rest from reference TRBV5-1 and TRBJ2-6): KAGVTQTPRYLIKTRGQQVTLSCSPISGHRSVSWYQQTPGQGLQFLFEYFSETQRNKGNFPGRFSGRQFSNSRSEMNVSTLELGDSALYLCASSLAGGSGANVLTFGAGSRLTVL.

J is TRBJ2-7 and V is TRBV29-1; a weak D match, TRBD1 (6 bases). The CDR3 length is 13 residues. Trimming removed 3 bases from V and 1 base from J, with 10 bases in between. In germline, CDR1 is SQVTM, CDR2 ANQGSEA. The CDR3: CSVEDSHSYEQYF. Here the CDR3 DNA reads TGCAGCGTTGAGGACAGCCATTCCTACGAGCAGTACTTC.

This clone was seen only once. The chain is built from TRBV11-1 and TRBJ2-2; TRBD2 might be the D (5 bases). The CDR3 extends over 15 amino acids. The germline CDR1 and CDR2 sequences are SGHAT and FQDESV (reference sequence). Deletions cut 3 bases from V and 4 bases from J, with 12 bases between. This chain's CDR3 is CASSFGAALTGELFF. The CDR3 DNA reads TGTGCCAGCAGCTTTGGAGCGGCCCTCACCGGGGAGCTGTTTTTT.

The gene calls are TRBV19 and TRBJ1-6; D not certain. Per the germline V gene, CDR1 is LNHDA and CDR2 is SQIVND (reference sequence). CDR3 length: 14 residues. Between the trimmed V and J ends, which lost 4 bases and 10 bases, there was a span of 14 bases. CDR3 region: CASSTQASRSPLHF. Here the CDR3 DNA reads TGTGCCAGTAGTACCCAGGCTTCCCGATCACCCCTCCACTTT. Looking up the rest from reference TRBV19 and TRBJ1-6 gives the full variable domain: DGGITQSPKYLFRKEGQNVTLSCEQNLNHDAMYWYRQDPGQGLRLIYYSQIVNDFQKGDIAEGYSVSREKKESFPLTVTSAQKNPTAFYLCASSTQASRSPLHFGNGTRLTVT.

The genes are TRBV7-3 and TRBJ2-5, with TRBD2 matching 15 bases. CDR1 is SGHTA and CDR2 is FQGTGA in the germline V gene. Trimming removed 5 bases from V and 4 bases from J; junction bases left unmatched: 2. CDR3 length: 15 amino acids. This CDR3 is CASSLGLAGGETQYF. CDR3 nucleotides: TGTGCCAGCAGCCTGGGACTAGCGGGAGGAGAGACCCAGTACTTC.

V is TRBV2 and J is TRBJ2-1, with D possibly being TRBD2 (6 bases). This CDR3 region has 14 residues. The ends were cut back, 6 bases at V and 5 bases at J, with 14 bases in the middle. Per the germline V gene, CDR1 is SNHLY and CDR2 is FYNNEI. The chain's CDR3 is CASSLGDFDNEQFF. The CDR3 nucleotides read TGTGCCAGCAGCTTGGGGGACTTCGACAATGAGCAGTTCTTC.

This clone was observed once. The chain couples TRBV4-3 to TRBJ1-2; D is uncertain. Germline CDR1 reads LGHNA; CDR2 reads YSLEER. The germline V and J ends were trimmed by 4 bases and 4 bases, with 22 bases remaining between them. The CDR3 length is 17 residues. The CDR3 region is CASSPERGQTGFYGYTF. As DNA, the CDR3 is TGCGCCAGCAGCCCAGAGAGAGGGCAGACGGGCTTCTATGGCTACACCTTC.

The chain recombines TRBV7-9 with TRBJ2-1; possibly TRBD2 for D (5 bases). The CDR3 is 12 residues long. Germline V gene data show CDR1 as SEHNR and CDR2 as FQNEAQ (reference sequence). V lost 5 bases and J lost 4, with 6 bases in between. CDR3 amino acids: CASSGGYNEQFF. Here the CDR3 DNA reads TGTGCCAGCAGCGGAGGTTACAATGAGCAGTTCTTC.

CDR3 residues: CASSSGGVPVTQYF. The DNA for the CDR3 is TGTGCCAGCAGTTCCGGGGGGGTCCCGGTGACCCAGTACTTC. The chain has TRBV28 and TRBJ2-5; 8 bases align to TRBD2. The CDR3 totals 14 residues. Germline CDR1 reads MDHEN; CDR2 reads SYDVKM. The J segment lost 7 bases and the V segment lost 4 bases, leaving 8 bases of the junction unmatched.

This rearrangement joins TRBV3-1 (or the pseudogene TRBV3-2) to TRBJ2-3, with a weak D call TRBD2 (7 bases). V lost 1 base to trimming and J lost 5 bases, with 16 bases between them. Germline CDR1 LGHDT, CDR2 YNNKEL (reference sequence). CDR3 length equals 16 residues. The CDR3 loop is CASSQVGGGVGDTQYF. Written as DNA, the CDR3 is TGTGCCAGCAGCCAAGTAGGGGGGGGCGTAGGAGATACGCAGTATTTT.

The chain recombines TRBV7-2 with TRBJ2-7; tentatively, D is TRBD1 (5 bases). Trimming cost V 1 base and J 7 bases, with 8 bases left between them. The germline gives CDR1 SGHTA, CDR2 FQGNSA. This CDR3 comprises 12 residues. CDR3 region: CASSLDRREQYF. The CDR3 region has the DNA TGTGCCAGCAGCTTAGACAGGCGGGAGCAGTACTTC.